These 17 T cell receptor beta chains were all obtained from the same sample, sequenced in a study of T cell responses to AZD1222 COVID-19 vaccine. Clones were read by immunoSEQ multiplex PCR, and TCRdb kept only the in-frame ones, dropping some. The repertoire holds about 110,000 clones, with roughly nine tenths as singletons. Sequenced material: peripheral blood, taken on day 0 of AZD1222 vaccination. The receptors originated from an adult in good health.

This rearrangement joins TRBV7-2 to TRBJ1-5, with 7 bases that match TRBD1. Germline CDR1 reads SGHTA; CDR2 reads FQGNSA. V shed 1 base, J shed 4 bases, and the junction held 1 base outside the gene matches. The CDR3 is 14 residues long. The chain's CDR3 is CASSLEQGNQPQHF. In nucleotides, the CDR3 is TGTGCCAGCAGCTTAGAACAGGGGAATCAGCCCCAGCATTTT.

This rearrangement joins TRBV5-1 to TRBJ1-2; a possible D gene is TRBD1 (5 bases). Trimming removed 0 bases from V and 8 bases from J, with 20 bases in between. CDR3 size: 16 residues. The germline CDR1 and CDR2 sequences are SGHRS and YFSETQ. The CDR3 protein is CASSLDLGAAGNGYTF. DNA for the CDR3: TGCGCCAGCAGCTTGGATCTGGGTGCGGCAGGGAACGGCTACACCTTC.

This clone turned up a few times. The V gene is TRBV18, the J gene TRBJ1-3; D is undetermined. The CDR3 extends over 16 amino acids. Germline V gene sequence: CDR1 KGHSH, CDR2 LQKENI. Trimming cost V 0 bases and J 0 bases, with 9 bases left between them. In DNA, the CDR3 is TGTGCCAGCTCACCACCGCCGCGGATCTCTGGAAACACCATATATTTT. Its translation is CASSPPPRISGNTIYF.

This sequence joins TRBV9 and TRBJ2-2, with TRBD1 matching 8 bases. CDR3 size: 16 residues. Germline assignment: CDR1 SGDLS and CDR2 YYNGEE. J gave up 2 bases and V 3 bases, and 6 bases lay outside the gene matches. CDR3 sequence: CASSADRGLNTGELFF. Here the CDR3 DNA reads TGTGCCAGCAGCGCAGACAGGGGACTCAACACCGGGGAGCTGTTTTTT.

The chain uses TRBV18 and TRBJ2-2, with 7 bases matching TRBD1. The CDR3 is made up of 15 amino acids. Trimming at V came to 4 bases and at J to 4 bases, leaving 6 bases not matched to a gene. Germline V lookup: CDR1 KGHSH, CDR2 LQKENI. CDR3 region: CASSQGAAGTGELFF. The CDR3 DNA follows: TGTGCCAGCTCACAGGGGGCCGCGGGCACCGGGGAGCTGTTTTTT. The complete variable domain, with remaining parts taken from reference TRBV18 and TRBJ2-2, reads NAGVMQNPRHLVRRRGQEARLRCSPMKGHSHVYWYRQLPEEGLKFMVYLQKENIIDESGMPKERFSAEFPKEGPSILRIQQVVRGDSAAYFCASSQGAAGTGELFFGEGSRLTVL.

In this sample, this clone turned up a few times. CDR3 sequence (DNA): TGTGCCAGCAGCCACAAGGGCGGAGAGACCCAGTACTTC. Encoded protein: CASSHKGGETQYF. The genes are TRBV7-9 and TRBJ2-5, with unresolved D. The germline gives CDR1 SEHNR, CDR2 FQNEAQ (reference sequence). There are 13 residues in the CDR3. Trimming removed 5 bases at V and 4 bases at J, with 11 bases between.

The chain joins TRBV9 to TRBJ2-1; 9 positions match TRBD2. The CDR3 runs to 16 residues. V dropped 0 bases and J dropped 7; count of bases not matched to a gene: 8. The germline CDR1 and CDR2 sequences are SGDLS and YYNGEE. CDR3 loop: CASSVDPAGGWNEQFF. In DNA form, the CDR3 reads TGTGCCAGCAGCGTAGACCCAGCGGGAGGTTGGAATGAGCAGTTCTTC.

This sequence joins TRBV7-9 and TRBJ1-4; the D is unclear. Germline-derived CDR1 and CDR2 are SEHNR and FQNEAQ (reference sequence). The CDR3 has 14 residues. V lost 6 bases and J lost 7, with 15 bases in between. CDR3 region: CASRPDGDFEKLFF. As DNA, the CDR3 is TGTGCCAGCAGACCGGACGGAGATTTTGAAAAACTGTTTTTT.

This sequence joins TRBV4-3 and TRBJ2-2; D call uncertain. Germline V gene lookup returns CDR1 LGHNA and CDR2 YSLEER. There are 17 residues in the CDR3. With 0 bases removed from V and 0 bases from J, the gap between germline ends came to 11 bases. CDR3 in amino acids: CASSQDPWATNTGELFF. CDR3 DNA: TGCGCCAGCAGCCAAGACCCCTGGGCGACGAACACCGGGGAGCTGTTTTTT.

The chain recombines TRBV2 with TRBJ1-3, with D unresolved. This CDR3 is 14 amino acids long. V gave up 10 bases and J gave up 0 bases, with 13 bases separating them. CDR1 is SNHLY, CDR2 FYNNEI, per germline. CDR3 DNA: TGTGCCACAGAAGGGAGAAACTCTGGAAACACCATATATTTT. Protein product: CATEGRNSGNTIYF.

J is TRBJ2-2 and V is TRBV4-3; D is perhaps TRBD2 (5 bases). V was clipped by 0 bases and J by 3 bases, with 8 bases between them. CDR3 length: 15 residues. Germline V gene data show CDR1 as LGHNA and CDR2 as YSLEER. The CDR3 is CASSQEWGDTGELFF. In DNA, the CDR3 is TGCGCCAGCAGCCAAGAATGGGGAGACACCGGGGAGCTGTTTTTT.

This chain links TRBV11-1 with TRBJ1-4; D gene ambiguous. Germline assignment: CDR1 SGHAT and CDR2 FQDESV (reference sequence). The CDR3 sequence is 11 residues long. Between the trimmed V and J ends, which lost 3 bases and 12 bases, there was a span of 8 bases. CDR3 nucleotides: TGTGCCAGCAGCTTGTCCGGGGAACTGTTTTTT. This translates into CASSLSGELFF.

The chain joins TRBV15 to TRBJ1-1; 10 nucleotides agree with TRBD1. The CDR3 consists of 17 residues. J gave up 2 bases and V 2 bases, and 8 bases lay outside the gene matches. The germline gives CDR1 LNHNV, CDR2 YYDKDF (reference sequence). CDR3 in DNA: TGTGCCACCAGCAGACGACCCGGGACAGGGGCTAACACTGAAGCTTTCTTT. This gives the protein CATSRRPGTGANTEAFF.

The chain employs TRBV5-6 and TRBJ1-1; 7 bases agree with TRBD1. The CDR3 consists of 15 residues. CDR1 is SGHDT and CDR2 is YYEEEE in the germline V gene. Germline trimming cut 3 bases from V and 1 base from J; bases unmatched to any gene: 6. The DNA of the CDR3 is TGTGCCAGCAGCTCGACAGGGTTGGCGAACACTGAAGCTTTCTTT. Protein sequence: CASSSTGLANTEAFF.

The V and J genes are TRBV4-3 and TRBJ1-2; 9 nucleotides match TRBD1. The CDR3 runs 16 residues. V shed 1 base, J shed 3 bases, and the junction held 6 bases outside the gene matches. Per germline, CDR1 LGHNA and CDR2 YSLEER. CDR3 sequence reads: CASSQGRTGEDYGYTF. The CDR3 nucleotides read TGCGCCAGCAGCCAAGGGAGGACAGGGGAAGACTATGGCTACACCTTC.

The rearrangement uses TRBV30 and TRBJ1-4; 11 bases are a match to TRBD1. V was pared by 3 bases and J by 6 bases, with 6 bases of the junction left unmatched. This CDR3 has 15 residues. In germline, CDR1 is GTSNPN, CDR2 SVGIG (reference sequence). CDR3 sequence: CAWSAGQGVDEKLFF. The DNA for the CDR3 is TGTGCCTGGAGCGCGGGACAGGGGGTCGATGAAAAACTGTTTTTT.

The gene calls are TRBV7-3 and TRBJ1-1; maybe TRBD1 (5 bases). The germline CDR1 and CDR2 sequences are SGHTA and FQGTGA. There are 15 residues in the CDR3. The V and J ends lost 5 bases and 3 bases respectively, with 16 bases between them. CDR3 sequence reads: CASSPNSGEYTEAFF. Here the CDR3 DNA reads TGTGCCAGCAGCCCAAACTCGGGGGAGTACACTGAAGCTTTCTTT.